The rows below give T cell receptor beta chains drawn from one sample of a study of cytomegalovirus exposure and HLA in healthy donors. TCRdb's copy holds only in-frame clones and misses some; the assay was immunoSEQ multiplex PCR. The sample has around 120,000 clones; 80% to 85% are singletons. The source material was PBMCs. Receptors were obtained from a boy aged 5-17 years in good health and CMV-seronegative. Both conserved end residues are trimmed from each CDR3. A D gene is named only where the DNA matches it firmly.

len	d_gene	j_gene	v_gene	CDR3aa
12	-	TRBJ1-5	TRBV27	ASSPQGNNQPQH
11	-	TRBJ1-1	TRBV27	ASSLNMNTEAF
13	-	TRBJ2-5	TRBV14	ASSPLGRLQETQY
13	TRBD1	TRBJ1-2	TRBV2	ASSAETGGGYGYT
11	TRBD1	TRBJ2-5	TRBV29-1	SVRTDREETQY
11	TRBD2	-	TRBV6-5	ASSPGLVYEQY
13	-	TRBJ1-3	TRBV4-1	ASSQEKVSGNTIY
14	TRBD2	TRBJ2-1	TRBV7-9	ASSPRTSGTYNEQF
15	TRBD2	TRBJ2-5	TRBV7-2	ASSFRASGMFQETQY
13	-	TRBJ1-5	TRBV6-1	ASSEQGGGDQPQH
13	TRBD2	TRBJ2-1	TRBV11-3	ASSFSGSRVDEQF
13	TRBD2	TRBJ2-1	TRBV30	AFQISGRGYNEQF
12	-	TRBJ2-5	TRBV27	ASSLTAYQETQY
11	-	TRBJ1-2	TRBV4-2	ASSHGGNYGYT
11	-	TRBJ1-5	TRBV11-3	ASSLFGGQPQH
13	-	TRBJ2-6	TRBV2	ASSVQGSGANVLT
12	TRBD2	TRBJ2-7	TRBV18	ASSPGAGAYEQY
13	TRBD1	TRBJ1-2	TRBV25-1	ASSEGTGGGYGYT
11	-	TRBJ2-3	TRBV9	ASSALSADTQY
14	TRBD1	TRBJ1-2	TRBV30	AWSDAGQGSNYGYT
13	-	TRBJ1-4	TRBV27	ASSPRQVGGEKLF
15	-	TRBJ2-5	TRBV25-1	ASSEYASARGQETQY
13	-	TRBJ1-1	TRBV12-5	ASGLVLEVNTEAF
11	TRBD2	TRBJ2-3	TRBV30	AWDRDYTDTQY
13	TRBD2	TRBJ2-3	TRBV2	ASSGGSGRTDTQY
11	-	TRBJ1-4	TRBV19	ATSHRQAEKLF
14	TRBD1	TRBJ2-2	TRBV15	ATSGADRGETGELF
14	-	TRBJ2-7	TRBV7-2	ASSSEARGPRDEQY
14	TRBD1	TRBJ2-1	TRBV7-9	ASSSGQAESYNEQF
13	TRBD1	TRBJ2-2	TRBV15	ATSRRQGHPGELF
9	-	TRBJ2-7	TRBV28	ASSSAYEQY
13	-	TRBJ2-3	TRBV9	ASSVGDITTDTQY
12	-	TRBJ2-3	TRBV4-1	ASSLGGVPDTQY
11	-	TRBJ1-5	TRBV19	ASSIAGRQPQH
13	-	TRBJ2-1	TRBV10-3	AISEQEFSPEEQF
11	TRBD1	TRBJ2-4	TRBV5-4	ASSWRQGGIQY
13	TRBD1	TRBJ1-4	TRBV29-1	SVFVGGTGGEKLF
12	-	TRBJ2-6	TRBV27	ASSSYSGANVLT
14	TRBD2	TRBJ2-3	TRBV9	ASSVEAGTFTDTQY
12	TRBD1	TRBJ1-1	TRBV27	ASSLSRTGTEAF
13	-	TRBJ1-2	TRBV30	AWSVRQQDSYGYT
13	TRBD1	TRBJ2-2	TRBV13	ASSDLGQGYGELF
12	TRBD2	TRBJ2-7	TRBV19	ASSRLAGEVEQY
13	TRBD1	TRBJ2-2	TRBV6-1	ASRRPTGSTGELF
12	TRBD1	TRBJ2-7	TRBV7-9	ASSLGQGPLEQY
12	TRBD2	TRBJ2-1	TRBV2	ASSLAGAYNEQF
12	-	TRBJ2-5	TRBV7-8	LRGGTGIRRTQY
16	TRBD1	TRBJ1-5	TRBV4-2	ASSQGITGVQSNQPQH
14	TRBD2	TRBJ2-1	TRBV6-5	ASSSRVLAAGNEQF
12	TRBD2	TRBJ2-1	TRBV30	AWSRSGIYNEQF
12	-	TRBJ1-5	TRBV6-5	ASKGVGGNQPQH
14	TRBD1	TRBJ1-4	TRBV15	ATSRDIGTGVEKLF
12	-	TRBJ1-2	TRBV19	ASSIWGAGHGYT
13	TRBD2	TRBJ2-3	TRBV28	ASRTLAGGDITQY
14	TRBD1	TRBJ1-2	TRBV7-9	ASSSSPGTGFWGYT
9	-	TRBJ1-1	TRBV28	ASSRVTEAF
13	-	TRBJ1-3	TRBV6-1	ASSEAGWAGNTIY